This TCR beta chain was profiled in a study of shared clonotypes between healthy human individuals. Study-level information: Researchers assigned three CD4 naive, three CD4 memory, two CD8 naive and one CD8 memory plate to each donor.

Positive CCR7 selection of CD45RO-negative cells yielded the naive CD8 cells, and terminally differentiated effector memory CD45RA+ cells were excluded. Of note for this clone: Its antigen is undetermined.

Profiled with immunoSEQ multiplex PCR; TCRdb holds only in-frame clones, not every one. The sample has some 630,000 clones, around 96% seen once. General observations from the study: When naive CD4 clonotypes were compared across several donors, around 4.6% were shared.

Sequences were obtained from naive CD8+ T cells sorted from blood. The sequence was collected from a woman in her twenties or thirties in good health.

The CDR3 sequence: CAREDRRNEQFF. CDR3 in DNA: TGTGCCAGAGAGGACAGGCGGAATGAGCAGTTCTTC. The chain uses TRBV2 and TRBJ2-1; 7 nucleotides align to TRBD1. The germline V gene encodes CDR1 SNHLY and CDR2 FYNNEI. With V trimmed by 9 bases and J by 7 bases, 6 bases remained unmatched. The CDR3 is 12 amino acids.